This T cell receptor (beta chain) was identified during a study of spatial heterogeneity in lung cancer. This clonotype occurred a few times. Its antigen is not identified. The germline V gene encodes CDR1 MDHEN and CDR2 SYDVKM. This CDR3 has 16 amino acids. V was trimmed by 5 bases and J by 3 bases, leaving 18 bases between them. The study's findings and limits: Mutation tallies in tumors tracked expanded intratumoral alpha and beta TCR counts.

Time point defined: sample taken at primary tumor resection. Each molecule of TCR cDNA was tagged with one unique molecular identifier. A single record per CDR3 protein comes from TCRdb applying MiXCR to the 5' RACE reads. The sample contains 6,000 or so distinct CDR3 sequences, 6.7% of which appear only once. J is TRBJ2-3 and V is TRBV28, with TRBD2 as a possible D gene (7 bases). The receptor comes from a male donor with early-stage non-small cell lung cancer. The starting material was lung tumor tissue, obtained at surgery. CDR3 sequence reads: CASSPPGGRWTDTQYF. CDR3 sequence (DNA): TGTGCCAGCAGTCCGCCCGGGGGGCGATGGACAGATACGCAGTATTTT.